The next 2 T cell receptor beta chains were all read from a single sample in a study of T cells expressing NK-cell markers. Reprocessing the 5' RACE reads, TCRdb reports a single entry for every CDR3 protein and omits DNA. This sample contains 500,000 to 700,000 distinct CDR3 sequences. Sample: blood T cells: a sorted CD56 or NKG2C T cell subset, CD4+ or CD8+ T cells, or bulk PBMC T cells (not recorded which). Receptors originate from a man aged 18-30 years in good health.

The J gene is TRBJ1-2, the V gene TRBV5-1; without DNA, the TCRdb call of TRBD1 cannot be checked. This CDR3 region has 13 residues. Germline values: CDR1 SGHRS, CDR2 YFSETQ. The CDR3 spells CASSRDRAQGYTF.

V usage is TRBV5-1 and J usage is TRBJ2-5; no DNA is available, so the TRBD1 call from TCRdb remains unchecked. Germline values: CDR1 SGHRS, CDR2 YFSETQ. CDR3 length: 14 amino acids. This chain's CDR3 is CASSLTGPKETQYF.